The TCR beta chain described here comes from a study of cytomegalovirus exposure and HLA in healthy donors. Overall study context: The roughly 670 first-cohort repertoires shared a platform with the 100 to 150 validation repertoires, as reported in a later analysis. Study-wide points: 150 or so TCR beta chains were listed as cytomegalovirus-associated. With high specificity and sensitivity, the classifier reportedly diagnosed cytomegalovirus status. Most TCR sequences proved rare, with some public TCRs found in many donors.

As concerns this clone: The antigen remains unidentified.

The CDR3 sequence is 14 residues long. The junction had 6 bases not matched to a gene; V was cut back by 4 bases and J by 6 bases. The V gene's germline CDR1 is SGDLS and CDR2 YYNGEE. Data came from immunoSEQ multiplex PCR; TCRdb stores just in-frame clones and leaves some out. The table records some 150,000 clones, about 88% of them present only once. This clonotype originated in a man aged 18 to 29 in good health and CMV-seropositive. Specimen: PBMCs. The rearrangement joins TRBV9 to TRBJ1-1; 10 bases map to TRBD1. The CDR3, as DNA: TGTGCCAGCAGCACCTCGGGACAGGGGTCTGAAGCTTTCTTT. Protein: CASSTSGQGSEAFF.